This TCR beta chain was profiled in a study of beta chain features in type 1 diabetes. Study observations and caveats: Shortening of TCRB CDR3s, moderate but significant, appeared in all four CD4+ subsets of Type 1 diabetes patients.

Reverse transcribing all isolated RNA meant expressed TCRB transcripts were sequenced. Some clones are missing from TCRdb's copy, which holds only in-frame ones; the method was immunoSEQ multiplex PCR. The sample shows about 370,000 clones, 9.6% of them seen only once. The CDR3 spans 14 residues. Trimming cost V 5 bases and J 3 bases; bases outside gene matches: 4. Looked up from germline, CDR1 is MNHNY and CDR2 is SVGAGI (reference sequence). This clone was seen a handful of times. The target antigen is unknown. Sequencing was done on a sample of central memory CD4+ T cells from blood. This sequence was found in a man under 40 with type 1 diabetes. This chain connects TRBV6-6 to TRBJ2-1; 7 bases align to TRBD1. The CDR3 region has the DNA TGTGCCAGCAGTCACCGGGACAGCTACAATGAGCAGTTCTTC. It translates to CASSHRDSYNEQFF.